This TCR beta chain was found in a study of cytomegalovirus exposure and HLA in healthy donors. Study-wide findings and caveats: Reportedly, diagnosis of cytomegalovirus status by the classifier showed high specificity and sensitivity.

With respect to this clone: The target antigen is unknown.

Here immunoSEQ multiplex PCR was the method, and the copy in TCRdb shows in-frame clones only, minus some. Counted here are 50,000 to 65,000 clones, approximately 95% occurring once; the ten biggest clones make up more than 6.5%. With 3 bases removed from V and 0 bases from J, the gap between germline ends came to 8 bases. Germline loops: CDR1 LNHDA, CDR2 SQIVND (reference sequence). This CDR3 has 14 residues. The V gene is TRBV19, the J gene TRBJ1-1; maybe TRBD1 (6 bases). This receptor was identified in a woman aged 18-30 years in good health and CMV-seropositive. Sequencing used PBMCs. CDR3 loop: CASSMGQMNTEAFF. The DNA of the CDR3 is TGTGCCAGTAGTATGGGACAAATGAACACTGAAGCTTTCTTT.